The clone carrying this T cell receptor beta chain was detected many times. Its antigen is unidentified. The CDR3 is made up of 15 amino acids. CDR1 and CDR2 (germline): PRHDT, FYEKMQ (reference sequence). Between the trimmed V and J ends, which lost 6 bases and 9 bases, there was a span of 21 bases. This sample is part of a study of T cells after posttransplantation cyclophosphamide. Findings and caveats of the study: TRB clonality was highly associated with recipient CMV seropositivity and reactivation. Donor CD8+ memory clones often dominated recipient blood repertoires at later times. Blood and skin or GI T cell repertoires showed limited TRB overlap.

On the day of bone marrow donation, the related graft donor provided peripheral blood. Assay used: immunoSEQ multiplex PCR; TCRdb lists only in-frame clones, some missing. This repertoire holds some 23,000 clones, and none appear only once. Sequenced: PBMCs. The chain uses TRBV13 and TRBJ2-1, with a possible D match to TRBD1 (6 bases). This TCR was sampled from a woman between 50 and 59 years old in good health, CMV-negative, and a related stem cell transplant donor. The CDR3: CASRTTVQGYSEQFF. Here the CDR3 DNA reads TGTGCCAGCAGGACGACGGTACAGGGTTATTCTGAGCAGTTCTTC.